One sample yielded the 29 T cell receptor beta chains listed below, sequenced in a study of control samples from healthy donors and cancer patients. Sequenced by immunoSEQ multiplex PCR; TCRdb stores in-frame clones only, minus some. The table includes 100,000 to 150,000 clones, 85% to 95% detected once. What was sequenced was PBMCs. These receptors all stem from a man older than 75 with head and neck cancer.

The chain is built from TRBV19 and TRBJ1-4, with 8 positions matching TRBD1. CDR3 length equals 13 residues. Germline CDR1 LNHDA, CDR2 SQIVND (reference sequence). The J segment lost 11 bases and the V segment lost 7 bases, leaving 9 bases of the junction unmatched. The CDR3 sequence: CASNGQGEGKLFF. The CDR3 bases are TGTGCCAGTAACGGACAGGGCGAGGGGAAACTGTTTTTT.

This chain connects TRBV4-1 to TRBJ1-2; perhaps TRBD1 as D (5 bases). The CDR3 is made up of 16 amino acids. Germline values: CDR1 MGHRA, CDR2 YSYEKL. The V end lost 3 bases, the J end lost 1 base, and 15 bases lay between the germline ends. The CDR3 sequence: CASSQGRAPGNYGYTF. CDR3 bases: TGCGCCAGCAGCCAGGGGCGAGCTCCGGGTAACTATGGCTACACCTTC.

The chain employs TRBV19 and TRBJ2-5, with D possibly TRBD1 on 6 matching bases. From germline, CDR1 is LNHDA and CDR2 SQIVND (reference sequence). The CDR3 has 15 amino acids. The V and J ends lost 4 bases and 5 bases respectively, with 17 bases between them. The CDR3 region has the DNA TGTGCCAGTAGTAAACGACAGGCCACCAGGGAGACCCAGTACTTC. Its translation is CASSKRQATRETQYF.

The rearrangement links TRBV9 to TRBJ2-7; 8 bases match TRBD2. This CDR3 is built from 15 residues. V shed 0 bases and J 5 bases; nucleotides not matched to a gene: 7. Germline CDR1 and CDR2: SGDLS and YYNGEE. This chain's CDR3 is CASSVVGSGIHEQYF. The CDR3 nucleotides are TGTGCCAGCAGCGTAGTGGGTAGCGGGATCCACGAGCAGTACTTC.

This clone came up once. J is TRBJ2-3 and V is TRBV3-1 (or the pseudogene TRBV3-2); TRBD2 agrees at 7 bases. This CDR3 contains 14 residues. Trimming took 5 bases from V and 6 from J; bases not matched to a gene: 8. Per the germline V gene, CDR1 is LGHDT and CDR2 is YNNKEL (reference sequence). Here the CDR3 reads CASSTRLASDTQYF. The CDR3 nucleotides are TGTGCCAGCAGCACTCGACTAGCTTCTGATACGCAGTATTTT.

A remark on this clone: At one of its ends the junction is not consistent with the germline gene, which may arise from a read error. Different DNA sequences within this sample yield the same CDR3. CDR3 DNA sequence: TGTGCCAGCAGCCCTAGCAATGCGCTAGCGGGATTGCACGGGGAGTTGTTTTTT. This translates into CASSPSNALAGLHGELFF. The chain couples TRBV7-2 to TRBJ2-2, with 9 bases matching TRBD2. The V gene's germline CDR1 is SGHTA and CDR2 FQGNSA. This CDR3 spans 18 amino acids.

The chain employs TRBV4-3 and TRBJ2-7, with TRBD2 identical over 8 bases. Germline CDR1 and CDR2: LGHNA and YSLEER. The CDR3 spans 15 residues. V lost 0 bases to trimming and J lost 1 base; unmatched junction nucleotides: 2. CDR3 sequence reads: CASSQDSGASYEQYF. CDR3 sequence (DNA): TGCGCCAGCAGCCAAGATAGCGGGGCGTCCTACGAGCAGTACTTC.

The rearrangement joins TRBV9 to TRBJ2-7, with D possibly being TRBD1 (6 bases). The CDR3 is 15 amino acids. Germline V gene data show CDR1 as SGDLS and CDR2 as YYNGEE. Between the trimmed V and J ends, which lost 0 bases and 2 bases, there was a span of 12 bases. In DNA form, the CDR3 reads TGTGCCAGCAGCGTAGGGGCAGGGGTGGCCTACGAGCAGTACTTC. Its translation: CASSVGAGVAYEQYF.

The chain couples TRBV25-1 to TRBJ1-1; D is possibly TRBD1 (6 bases). Germline values: CDR1 MGHDK, CDR2 SYGVNS. The V gene lost 8 bases and the J gene lost 8 bases, with 24 bases spanning the gap. CDR3 length: 15 residues. The CDR3 region has the DNA TGTGCCAGCCTAACAGGGCCCCCGGGAGTTTCGGAAGCTTTCTTT. Translation gives CASLTGPPGVSEAFF.

This chain uses TRBV7-2 with TRBJ1-1; tentatively, D is TRBD1 (5 bases). Trimming pared 6 bases from V and 1 base from J, leaving 24 bases between. This CDR3 is 18 amino acids long. Germline values: CDR1 SGHTA, CDR2 FQGNSA. The CDR3 DNA sequence: TGTGCCAGCAGAAAAGGGGAGGGCGTAAGGAGGGCGAACACTGAAGCTTTCTTT. Protein sequence: CASRKGEGVRRANTEAFF.

A word on this clone: The junction shows a germline mismatch at one end, possibly a read error. The J gene is TRBJ2-1, the V gene TRBV6-5; TRBD2 is a possible D gene (5 bases). CDR3 length: 13 amino acids. Per the germline V gene, CDR1 is MNHEY and CDR2 is SVGAGI. This CDR3 is CAGSLRTVNEQFF. The DNA of the CDR3 is TGTGCCGGCAGTTTAAGGACTGTGAATGAGCAGTTCTTC.

The DNA of the CDR3 is TGCGCCAGCAGCTTGGACGGCTTGACACACAGCCAAGCTTTCTTT. Protein: CASSLDGLTHSQAFF. The chain has TRBV5-1 and TRBJ1-1; no definite D call. The CDR3 consists of 15 residues. Germline values: CDR1 SGHRS, CDR2 YFSETQ. With 0 bases removed from V and 9 bases from J, the gap between germline ends came to 18 bases.

The chain joins TRBV25-1 to TRBJ2-5; D tentatively fits TRBD1 or TRBD2 (7 bases each). V dropped 0 bases and J dropped 4 bases, with 21 bases sitting between them. Germline V gene data show CDR1 as MGHDK and CDR2 as SYGVNS. The CDR3 is made up of 18 amino acids. CDR3 sequence: CASSEYSPGGGLGETQYF. For the CDR3, the DNA is TGTGCCAGCAGTGAATATTCCCCAGGGGGGGGTCTAGGAGAGACCCAGTACTTC.

This chain uses TRBV12-5 with TRBJ1-5, with a weak D call TRBD1 (5 bases). The CDR3 is made up of 13 amino acids. Germline V gene lookup returns CDR1 LGHNT and CDR2 FRNRAP. The V and J ends lost 6 bases and 6 bases respectively, with 12 bases between them. Here the CDR3 DNA reads TGTGCTAGTGGGGGGCAGGGCGGTCAGCCCCAGCATTTT. Translated: CASGGQGGQPQHF.

This clone was recorded only once. The V and J genes are TRBV30 and TRBJ1-2; TRBD1 matches at 7 bases. Germline V CDR1 and CDR2: GTSNPN, SVGIG (reference sequence). This CDR3 spans 14 amino acids. J lost 5 bases, V lost 5 bases, and 11 bases had no gene match. CDR3 residues: CAWSTGSPGYGYTF. CDR3 DNA: TGTGCCTGGTCGACAGGGTCTCCAGGTTATGGCTACACCTTC.

This clone has a single count. CDR3 coding DNA: TGTGCCAGCAGCCTCTTAGCGGGAGGCGCCACAGATACGCAGTATTTT. Protein sequence: CASSLLAGGATDTQYF. The chain joins TRBV5-6 to TRBJ2-3, with 10 bases fitting TRBD2. The germline V gene has CDR1 SGHDT and CDR2 YYEEEE. The V and J ends lost 4 bases and 2 bases, in that order; junction bases with no gene match: 7. The CDR3 totals 16 residues.

This chain joins TRBV10-3 and TRBJ1-2; 7 bases are a match to TRBD1. This CDR3 contains 18 residues. The germline V gene has CDR1 ENHRY and CDR2 SYGVKD. Trimming at V came to 3 bases and at J to 0 bases, leaving 13 bases not matched to a gene. The chain's CDR3 is CAISDPSTGRNTNYGYTF. The DNA of the CDR3 is TGTGCCATCAGTGACCCATCGACAGGGCGAAACACTAACTATGGCTACACCTTC.

CDR3 coding DNA: TGTGCCAGCAGCGTAGAGGGGCGGGAGGCGAATACGCAGTATTTT. It codes for CASSVEGREANTQYF. The chain combines TRBV9 with TRBJ2-3; TRBD2 aligns across 8 bases. Germline V gene sequence: CDR1 SGDLS, CDR2 YYNGEE. The CDR3 is made up of 15 amino acids. V shed 0 bases and J 7 bases; nucleotides not matched to a gene: 7. Together with reference TRBV9 and TRBJ2-3, the CDR3 gives the full variable domain: DSGVTQTPKHLITATGQRVTLRCSPRSGDLSVYWYQQSLDQGLQFLIQYYNGEERAKGNILERFSAQQFPDLHSELNLSSLELGDSALYFCASSVEGREANTQYFGPGTRLTVL.

The rearrangement joins TRBV7-6 to TRBJ1-1; D unclear. Germline V gene sequence: CDR1 SGHVS, CDR2 FNYEAQ. This CDR3 is built from 13 residues. Trimming stripped 5 bases from V and 0 bases from J, with 7 bases between. For the CDR3, the DNA is TGTGCCAGCAGCCTCTCCTTGAACACTGAAGCTTTCTTT. This gives the protein CASSLSLNTEAFF.

V is TRBV6-2 or TRBV6-3 and J is TRBJ2-7; TRBD1 or TRBD2 may be the D gene (5 bases each). The germline V and J ends were trimmed by 6 bases and 4 bases, with 19 bases remaining between them. In germline, CDR1 is MNHEY, CDR2 SVGEGT. This CDR3 has 15 amino acids. The CDR3 nucleotides read TGTGCCAGCAGCCTCCCGGGGCTCCCGGTTTACGAGCAGTACTTC. Its translation is CASSLPGLPVYEQYF.

The rearrangement uses TRBV6-5 and TRBJ1-1; 9 bases are shared with TRBD1. V trimming: 0 bases; J trimming: 6 bases; junction bases outside the gene matches: 5. The CDR3 sequence is 15 residues long. Germline V CDR1 and CDR2: MNHEY, SVGAGI. The CDR3 loop reads CASSYSGQGMAEAFF. CDR3 DNA sequence: TGTGCCAGCAGTTACTCAGGACAGGGGATGGCTGAAGCTTTCTTT.

This clone has more than one count but fewer than ten. The chain carries TRBV10-1 and TRBJ2-2, with D uncertain. Per the germline V gene, CDR1 is WNHNN and CDR2 is SYGVQD (reference sequence). V was shortened by 0 bases and J by 1 base, with 3 bases between the two germline ends. The CDR3 has 14 residues. The CDR3 is CASSESQNTGELFF. The DNA of the CDR3 is TGCGCCAGCAGTGAGTCCCAGAACACCGGGGAGCTGTTTTTT.

CDR3 protein: CASSTKNGQGAGTGELFF. The DNA for the CDR3 is TGTGCCAGCAGCACAAAAAACGGACAGGGGGCGGGGACCGGGGAGCTGTTTTTT. This chain connects TRBV21-1 to TRBJ2-2; the D call TRBD1 from the table was never checked on the DNA. TRBV21-1 is listed as a pseudogene. The CDR3 covers 18 residues.

In DNA, the CDR3 is TGTGCCAGCTTTCGGACAGGGATCAACTATGGCTACACCTTC. Its protein is CASFRTGINYGYTF. The genes are TRBV18 and TRBJ1-2, with 8 positions matching TRBD1. The CDR3 runs 14 residues. CDR1 and CDR2 (germline): KGHSH, LQKENI. V shed 7 bases, J shed 2 bases, and the junction held 6 bases outside the gene matches.

V gene TRBV30 combines with J gene TRBJ1-2; D may be TRBD1 (5 bases). V was pared by 0 bases and J by 8 bases, with 13 bases between. Germline V gives CDR1 GTSNPN, CDR2 SVGIG (reference sequence). The CDR3 contains 13 residues. CDR3 amino acids: CAWSVLGGGGYTF. The CDR3 DNA is TGTGCCTGGAGTGTACTTGGGGGAGGCGGCTACACCTTC. The full variable domain, its missing parts supplied by reference TRBV30 and TRBJ1-2, is SQTIHQWPATLVQPVGSPLSLECTVEGTSNPNLYWYRQAAGRGLQLLFYSVGIGQISSEVPQNLSASRPQDRQFILSSKKLLLSDSGFYLCAWSVLGGGGYTFGSGTRLTVV.

DNA for the CDR3: TGTGCCAGCAGTGAACAGGGGAACTATGGCTACACCTTC. Protein: CASSEQGNYGYTF. J is TRBJ1-2 and V is TRBV2, with D possibly TRBD1 on 6 matching bases. There are 13 residues in the CDR3. V dropped 2 bases and J dropped 2 bases, with 6 bases sitting between them. The germline CDR1 and CDR2 sequences are SNHLY and FYNNEI.

The genes are TRBV7-8 and TRBJ1-6, with unresolved D. CDR1 is SGHVS and CDR2 is FQNEAQ in the germline V gene. The CDR3 length is 14 residues. V shed 1 base and J shed 5 bases, with 6 bases lying between them. The chain's CDR3 is CASSLVMNNSPLHF. The DNA for the CDR3 is TGTGCCAGCAGCTTAGTTATGAATAATTCACCCCTCCACTTT.

The V call is TRBV11-2, the J call TRBJ1-2, with D possibly being TRBD1 (6 bases). This CDR3 has 11 residues. Germline CDR1 is SGHAT and CDR2 is FQNNGV. Trimming pared 11 bases from V and 7 bases from J, leaving 14 bases between. CDR3 sequence: CAGGGASGYTF. The CDR3 DNA sequence: TGTGCCGGCGGGGGCGCGTCTGGCTACACCTTC.

The V call is TRBV19, the J call TRBJ2-3, with D tentatively TRBD1 (5 bases). The CDR3 loop spans 13 amino acids. V was shortened by 9 bases and J by 3 bases, with 13 bases between the two germline ends. Germline CDR1 LNHDA, CDR2 SQIVND (reference sequence). Here the CDR3 DNA reads TGTGCCAGCAATAGGGGTGGGACAGATACGCAGTATTTT. Its translation is CASNRGGTDTQYF.